This T cell receptor beta chain originates from a study of blood T cell repertoires in COVID-19. As handled by the study authors: For nucleated cells, counts were estimated from reference gene primer amplification. The table came from immunoSEQ multiplex PCR; TCRdb's copy has only in-frame clones and leaves some out. V, J and clone size were drawn from that table, and D and trimming were deduced from the DNA. The sample yields about 240,000 clones, approximately 78% seen once. The sample consisted of peripheral blood. This sequence was found in a woman over 75 with COVID-19, enrolled during active disease.

The chain's CDR3 is CASSMPGQGADTQYF. In nucleotides, the CDR3 is TGTGCCAGCAGCATGCCGGGACAGGGAGCAGATACGCAGTATTTT. The rearrangement uses TRBV7-6 and TRBJ2-3; TRBD1 agrees at 9 bases. Trimming took 5 bases from V and 4 from J; bases not matched to a gene: 7. The CDR3 is made up of 15 amino acids. Germline V lookup: CDR1 SGHVS, CDR2 FNYEAQ. The variable domain in full, with the rest retrieved from reference TRBV7-6 and TRBJ2-3, is GAGVSQSPRYKVTKRGQDVALRCDPISGHVSLYWYRQALGQGPEFLTYFNYEAQQDKSGLPNDRFSAERPEGSISTLTIQRTEQRDSAMYRCASSMPGQGADTQYFGPGTRLTVL.